The entry below gives a single T cell receptor (beta chain) sequence along with its context. The antigen remains unidentified. TCR beta libraries were made by quantitative 5'-RACE with molecular barcodes. TCRdb reprocessed the 5' RACE reads with MiXCR, giving one entry per CDR3 protein. The sample carries fewer than 650,000 distinct CDR3 sequences, 12% recorded once. Germline CDR1 is MDHEN and CDR2 is SYDVKM. The CDR3 consists of 15 residues. V shed 6 bases, J shed 5 bases, and the junction held 8 bases outside the gene matches. The sample comes from a study of CD8 T cells in ankylosing spondylitis. Study observations and caveats: What seemed typical of ankylosing spondylitis blood was a TCR beta motif built from several highly homologous variants. Disease-linked clones displayed a CD8+ phenotype and appeared relatively rarely in peripheral blood. Reportedly, significant enrichment of disease-linked clones occurred in matched ankylosing spondylitis synovial fluid. Earlier work had already found some motif variants in reactive arthritis synovial fluid and blood.

This clonotype originated in a male donor with ankylosing spondylitis. The chain uses TRBV28 and TRBJ2-1, with 9 bases lining up with TRBD2. Material: blood, either unsorted or a sorted T cell fraction (not recorded which). CDR3 sequence (DNA): TGTGCCAGCAGAATAGGCCTAGCGGGACACAATGAGCAGTTCTTC. Protein: CASRIGLAGHNEQFF.